This is a list of T cell receptor beta chains from one sample in a study of blood T cells in healthy people across ages. TCRdb recomputed calls from the 5' RACE reads with MiXCR, one row per CDR3 protein. The sample holds 790,000 or so distinct CDR3 sequences; around 50% are singletons and the top ten take around 18%. Sequenced: blood. The receptors here all came from a man at least 80 years old in good health. Each CDR3 is given without its conserved first and last residue. The order of the fields is CDR3 length, J gene, V gene, CDR3 protein.

14 TRBJ1-1 TRBV20-1 SARGTGAPRRTEAF
12 TRBJ1-2 TRBV5-1 ASSLAGTFGTDT
14 TRBJ2-6 TRBV6-5 ASSYSKTSGANVLT
11 TRBJ2-1 TRBV24-1 ATSAGADSIQF
10 TRBJ1-6 TRBV28 ASSLGSGPLH
11 TRBJ1-1 TRBV27 ASSPPGQGTAF
14 NA TRBV6-8 ASSYFGASYQETQF
14 TRBJ2-1 TRBV4-3 ASSHDYSSGYNEQF
13 TRBJ2-3 TRBV11-3 ASSHTVGPGDTQY
13 TRBJ2-7 TRBV6-1 ASSGLLQGAREQY
11 TRBJ2-5 TRBV10-3 AIREREQETRY
13 TRBJ2-1 TRBV4-3 ASSQGGTAFNEQF
12 TRBJ2-1 TRBV27 ASRKAGGRDEQF
11 TRBJ2-1 TRBV20-1 SARGQGTEEQF
12 TRBJ2-7 TRBV5-1 ASSMTGGNYEQY
13 TRBJ2-2 TRBV4-2 ASNSPGQYTGELF
12 TRBJ2-5 TRBV29-1 SVGGGDQYNEQY
12 TRBJ2-3 TRBV4-2 ASRGGSSADTQY
12 TRBJ2-3 TRBV5-1 ASSSGRTSDTQY
13 TRBJ2-3 TRBV5-1 ASSLGAKNGDAQY
12 TRBJ2-1 TRBV10-3 AISESVTGNEQF
9 TRBJ2-3 TRBV29-1 SHALTDTQY
12 TRBJ2-5 TRBV5-1 ASSRGALQETQY
11 TRBJ1-2 TRBV21-1 ASSKIQDYGYT
14 TRBJ2-3 TRBV28 ASSWTSGVSTDTQY
16 TRBJ2-6 TRBV7-2 ASSLVRQGGSGANVLT
12 TRBJ2-5 TRBV5-1 ASSRVTGSETQY
15 TRBJ2-1 TRBV3-1 ASSQAGGSDSYNEQF
11 TRBJ1-1 TRBV29-1 SVTGQPNTEAF
14 TRBJ2-1 TRBV10-3 AISEFSPQDYNEQF
14 TRBJ2-7 TRBV11-1 ASSLLFAAPSYEQY
14 TRBJ2-3 TRBV18 ASSPRDRGHTDTQY
12 TRBJ2-1 TRBV25-1 ASSEAGVATIKF
15 TRBJ2-7 TRBV28 ASSPTVQGLLHYEQY
14 TRBJ2-7 TRBV20-1 SARGGERASPYEQY
13 TRBJ2-7 TRBV6-5 ASSYSFTKPYEQY
10 TRBJ2-3 TRBV12-3/TRBV12-4 ASSFELDTQY
13 TRBJ2-7 TRBV4-3 ASSQARTGFDEQY
12 TRBJ2-1 TRBV29-1 SVVVSGGRGEQF
13 TRBJ2-7 TRBV10-3 AISDPGQRPYEQY
12 TRBJ2-4 TRBV9 ASSVVPLRGEQY
13 TRBJ2-5 TRBV7-2 ASSLSGLTDNEQY
11 TRBJ2-3 TRBV27 ASSGPTFDTQY
11 TRBJ1-2 TRBV12-3/TRBV12-4 ASRRKQGLGYT
10 TRBJ2-5 TRBV10-3 AISGVEETQY
12 TRBJ1-2 TRBV7-6 ASSSGIPEDGYT
9 TRBJ2-7 TRBV28 ASEGPYEQY
12 TRBJ1-5 TRBV28 ASSLDSQWQPQH
11 TRBJ1-2 TRBV27 ASSSYANYGYT
9 TRBJ2-1 TRBV27 ATLTSDEQF
12 TRBJ1-2 TRBV28 ASSFGSFNYGYT
12 TRBJ1-2 TRBV12-3/TRBV12-4 ASSLGTGGSSYT
12 TRBJ2-1 TRBV5-1 ASSLFRVYNEQF
13 TRBJ2-1 TRBV11-2 ASSLETSSYNEQF
12 TRBJ2-3 TRBV5-1 ASSFMQSADTQY
11 TRBJ2-3 TRBV10-1 ASSESGLGTQY
13 TRBJ1-5 TRBV6-1 ASSELDNPNQPQH
11 TRBJ1-1 TRBV6-5 ASSPRHSLGAF